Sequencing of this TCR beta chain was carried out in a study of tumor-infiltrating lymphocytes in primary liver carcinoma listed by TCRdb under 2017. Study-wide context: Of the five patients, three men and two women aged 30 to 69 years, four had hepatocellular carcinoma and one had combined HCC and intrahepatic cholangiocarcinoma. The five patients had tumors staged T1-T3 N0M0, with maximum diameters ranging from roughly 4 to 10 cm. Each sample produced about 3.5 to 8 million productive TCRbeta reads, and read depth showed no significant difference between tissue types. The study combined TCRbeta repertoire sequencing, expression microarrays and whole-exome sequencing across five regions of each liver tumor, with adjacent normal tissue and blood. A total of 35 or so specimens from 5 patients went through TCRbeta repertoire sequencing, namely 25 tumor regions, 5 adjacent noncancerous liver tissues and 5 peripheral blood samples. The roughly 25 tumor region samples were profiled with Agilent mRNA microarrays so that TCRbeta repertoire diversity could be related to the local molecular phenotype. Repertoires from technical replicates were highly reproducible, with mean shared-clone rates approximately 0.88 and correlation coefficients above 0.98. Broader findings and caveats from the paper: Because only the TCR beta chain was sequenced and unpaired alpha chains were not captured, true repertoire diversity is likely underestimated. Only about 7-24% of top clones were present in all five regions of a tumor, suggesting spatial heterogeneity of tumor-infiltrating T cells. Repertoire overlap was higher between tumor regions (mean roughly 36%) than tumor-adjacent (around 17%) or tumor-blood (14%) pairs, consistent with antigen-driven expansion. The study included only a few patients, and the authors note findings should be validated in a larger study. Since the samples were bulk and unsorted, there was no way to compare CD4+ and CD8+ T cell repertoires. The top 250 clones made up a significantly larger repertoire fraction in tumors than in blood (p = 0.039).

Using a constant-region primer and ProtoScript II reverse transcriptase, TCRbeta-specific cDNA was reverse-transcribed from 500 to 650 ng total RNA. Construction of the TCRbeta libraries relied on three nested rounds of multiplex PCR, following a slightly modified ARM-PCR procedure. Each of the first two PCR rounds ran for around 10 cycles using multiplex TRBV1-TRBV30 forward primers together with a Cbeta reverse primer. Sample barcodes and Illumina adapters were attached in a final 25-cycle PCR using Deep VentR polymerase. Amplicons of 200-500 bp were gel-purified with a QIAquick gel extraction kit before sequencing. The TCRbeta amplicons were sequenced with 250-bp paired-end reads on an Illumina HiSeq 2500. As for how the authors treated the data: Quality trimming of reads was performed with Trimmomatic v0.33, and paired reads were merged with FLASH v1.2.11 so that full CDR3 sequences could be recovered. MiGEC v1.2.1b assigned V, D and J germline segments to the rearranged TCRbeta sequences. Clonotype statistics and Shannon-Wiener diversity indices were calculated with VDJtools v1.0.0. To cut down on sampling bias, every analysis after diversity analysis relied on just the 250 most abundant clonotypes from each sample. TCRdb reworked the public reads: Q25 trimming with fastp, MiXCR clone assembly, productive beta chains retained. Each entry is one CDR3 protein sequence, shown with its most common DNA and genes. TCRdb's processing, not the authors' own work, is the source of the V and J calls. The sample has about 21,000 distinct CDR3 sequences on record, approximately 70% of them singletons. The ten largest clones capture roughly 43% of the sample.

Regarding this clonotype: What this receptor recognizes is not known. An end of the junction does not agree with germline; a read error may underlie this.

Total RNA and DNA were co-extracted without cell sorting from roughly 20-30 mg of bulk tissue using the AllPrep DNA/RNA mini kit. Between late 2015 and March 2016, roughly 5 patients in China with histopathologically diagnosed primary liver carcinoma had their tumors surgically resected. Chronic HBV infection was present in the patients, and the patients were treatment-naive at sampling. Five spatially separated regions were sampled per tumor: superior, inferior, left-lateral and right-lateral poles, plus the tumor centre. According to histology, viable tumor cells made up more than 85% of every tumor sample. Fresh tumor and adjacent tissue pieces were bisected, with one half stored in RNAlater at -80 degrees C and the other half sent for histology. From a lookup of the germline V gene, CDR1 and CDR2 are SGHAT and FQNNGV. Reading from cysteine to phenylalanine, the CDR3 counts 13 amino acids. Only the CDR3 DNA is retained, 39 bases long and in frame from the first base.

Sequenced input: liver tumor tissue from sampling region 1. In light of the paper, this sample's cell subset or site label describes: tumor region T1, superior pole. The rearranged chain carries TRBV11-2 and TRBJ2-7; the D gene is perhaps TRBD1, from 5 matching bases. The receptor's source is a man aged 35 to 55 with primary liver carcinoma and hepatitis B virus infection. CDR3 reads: CASSFDSTHEQYF. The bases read TGTGCCAGCAGCTTTGACAGCACCCATGAGCAGTATTTC.